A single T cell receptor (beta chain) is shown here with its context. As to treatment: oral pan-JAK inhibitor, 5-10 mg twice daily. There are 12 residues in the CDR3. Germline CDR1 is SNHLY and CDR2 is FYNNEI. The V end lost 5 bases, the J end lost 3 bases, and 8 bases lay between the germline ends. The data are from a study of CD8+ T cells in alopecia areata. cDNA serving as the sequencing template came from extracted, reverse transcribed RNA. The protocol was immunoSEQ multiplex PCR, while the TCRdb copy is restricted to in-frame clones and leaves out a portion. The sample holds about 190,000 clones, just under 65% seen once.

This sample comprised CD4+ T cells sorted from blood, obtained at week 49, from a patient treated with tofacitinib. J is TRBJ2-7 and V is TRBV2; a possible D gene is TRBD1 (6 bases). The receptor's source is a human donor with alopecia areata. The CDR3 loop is CASSRTVYEQYF. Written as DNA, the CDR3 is TGTGCCAGCAGTCGGACAGTCTACGAGCAGTACTTC.